This T cell receptor (beta chain) derives from a study of T cells in Graves' hyperthyroidism and ophthalmopathy. Study results and caveats: Expanded thyroid clonotypes (above 0.001) were mostly also found in blood. The model foresaw ophthalmopathy a median around seven months prior to onset.

Patients showing uncontrolled infection, other autoimmune disease, pregnancy or lactation were ineligible. This CDR3 comprises 14 residues. Germline lookup yields CDR1 SGHAT and CDR2 FQNNGV. Between the trimmed V and J ends, which lost 3 bases and 2 bases, there was a span of 11 bases. RNA transcripts yielded amplified TCR beta CDR3 regions. The study used the HTBI primer set for a first-round RT-PCR of the TCR CDR3. TCRdb reprocessed the multiplex PCR reads via MiXCR and lists one record per CDR3 protein. The sample consists of fewer than 500,000 distinct CDR3 sequences, roughly 14% of them appearing once. This clonotype occurred many times. Its matching antigen is unknown.

The sequence came from a man under 40 with Graves' hyperthyroidism that later progressed to Graves' ophthalmopathy. Specimen: blood. This chain links TRBV11-2 with TRBJ2-7; D possibly corresponds to TRBD1 (5 bases). The CDR3 nucleotides read TGTGCCAGCAGCTTGGGTGACAGACCCTACGAGCAGTACTTC. Translating it yields CASSLGDRPYEQYF.